This is a list of T cell receptor beta chains from one sample in a study of blood T cell repertoires in COVID-19. Clones were sequenced by immunoSEQ multiplex PCR, and TCRdb holds only the in-frame ones, with some missing. The table records approximately 320,000 clones, 80% to 90% of them present only once. Sequences were obtained from PBMCs or T cells enriched from blood (not recorded which). The receptors were sampled from a woman younger than 35 who had recovered from COVID-19. Both conserved end residues are part of each CDR3. A D gene is named only where the DNA matches it firmly. Size values are once, few and many counts, or a class for expanded clones, and some rows have none.

v_call	d_call	j_call	clone_size	cdr3_aa	cdr3_nt
TRBV28	TRBD1	TRBJ1-4	.	CASSGDRGNEKLFF	TGTGCCAGCAGTGGGGACAGGGGTAATGAAAAACTGTTTTTT
TRBV19	.	TRBJ2-7	.	CASSISSPHATGSYEQYF	TGTGCCAGTAGTATATCGTCCCCCCATGCGACGGGTTCCTACGAGCAGTACTTC
TRBV29-1	TRBD2	TRBJ2-1	.	CSVVQAGGLYNEQFF	TGCAGCGTTGTCCAAGCGGGAGGACTCTACAATGAGCAGTTCTTC
TRBV28	TRBD1	TRBJ2-1	.	CASSETGGADNEQFF	TGTGCCAGCAGTGAGACAGGGGGCGCGGACAATGAGCAGTTCTTC
TRBV10-3	TRBD1	TRBJ1-1	.	CAISEDRAVDTEAFF	TGTGCCATCAGTGAGGACAGGGCGGTGGACACTGAAGCTTTCTTT
TRBV7-9	.	TRBJ1-2	.	CASSFVSDGVYGYTF	TGTGCCAGCAGCTTCGTTAGCGATGGAGTCTATGGCTACACCTTC
TRBV11-2	TRBD1	TRBJ1-1	.	CASSSLGTGGTEAFF	TGTGCCAGCAGCTCACTTGGGACAGGGGGCACTGAAGCTTTCTTT
TRBV4-2	TRBD2	TRBJ2-3	.	CASSQGTSGGSRPPITQYF	TGTGCCAGCAGCCAAGGAACTAGCGGGGGTTCCCGACCACCCATCACGCAGTATTTT
TRBV5-1	TRBD1	TRBJ2-4	.	CASRMIPGQGAIQYF	TGCGCCAGCAGAATGATACCGGGACAGGGGGCTATTCAGTACTTC
TRBV6-6	TRBD1	TRBJ1-4	.	CASSWTGREKLFF	TGTGCCAGCAGTTGGACAGGGAGAGAAAAACTGTTTTTT
TRBV3-1/TRBV3-2	.	TRBJ2-1	few	CASSQDLGRVAYNEQFF	TGTGCCAGCAGCCAAGATCTGGGCAGGGTCGCCTACAATGAGCAGTTCTTC